A selection of T cell receptor beta chains follows, all from one sample in a study of radiotherapy plus CTLA-4 blockade in lung cancer. The table came from immunoSEQ multiplex PCR; TCRdb's copy has only in-frame clones and leaves some out. Of 81,000 or so clones detected, about 85% appear once; the ten largest clones hold roughly 15%. This specimen was peripheral blood, taken from a patient treated with radiotherapy plus ipilimumab. The origin of the receptors is a human donor with non-small cell lung cancer that progressed on radiotherapy plus ipilimumab. CDR3s include the opening cysteine and the closing phenylalanine or tryptophan. A D gene is named only where the DNA matches it firmly. Not every row has a clone size; where given, it reads once, few, many or a size class.

j_call clone_size v_call d_call cdr3_nt cdr3_aa
TRBJ2-7 - TRBV7-6 - TGTGCCAGCAGCGCAGACGCTAGAGAGCAGTACTTC CASSADAREQYF
TRBJ2-7 - TRBV28 - TGTGCCAGCAGTCGAGAGTTAGGGAGCGAGCAGTACTTC CASSRELGSEQYF
TRBJ2-7 - TRBV27 - TGTGCCAGCAGTTTATTGGGCAACTCCTACGAGCAGTACTTC CASSLLGNSYEQYF
TRBJ1-6 - TRBV10-2 TRBD1 TGCGCCAGCAACGGTCAGGGGGGTTCACCCCTCCACTTT CASNGQGGSPLHF
TRBJ2-7 - TRBV27 - TGTGCCAGCAGTTTATTGGGAAGCGAGCAGTACTTC CASSLLGSEQYF
TRBJ1-5 - TRBV7-9 - TGTGCCAGCAGCTTTAAGGGGGGGAATCAGCCCCAGCATTTT CASSFKGGNQPQHF
TRBJ2-6 once TRBV5-1 - TGCGCCAGCAGCAGCGATTTCTCTGGGGCCAACGTCCTGACTTTC CASSSDFSGANVLTF
TRBJ1-6 - TRBV5-1 TRBD1 TGCGCCAGCAGCATGGCCGGGACAGAGAATTCACCCCTCCACTTT CASSMAGTENSPLHF
TRBJ2-3 - TRBV5-1 - TGCGCCAGCAGCTTGAGCACTGGCCGCAGGGCAGATACGCAGTATTTT CASSLSTGRRADTQYF
TRBJ2-3 - TRBV10-1 - TGCGCCGACATCCGCTTGGGGGGAGATACGCAGTATTTT CADIRLGGDTQYF
TRBJ2-7 few TRBV9 TRBD1 TGTGCCAGCAGCCATGACAGGGCTAAGCAGTACTTC CASSHDRAKQYF
TRBJ1-4 - TRBV5-8 - TGTGCCAGCAGCTTGGAGTGGGAAGAAAAACTGTTTTTT CASSLEWEEKLFF
TRBJ1-2 - TRBV5-1 - TGCGCCAGCAGCCGGGCAGGGGAGTGGGAAGGCTACACCTTC CASSRAGEWEGYTF
TRBJ2-3 few TRBV23-1 - TGCGCCAGGAGGAAGAGGGGGAAAAGCACAGATACGCAGTATTTT CARRKRGKSTDTQYF
TRBJ2-7 - TRBV27 - TGTGCCAGCAGCCGAACTGCTCAGGGATCCTACGAGCAGTACTTC CASSRTAQGSYEQYF
TRBJ2-2 - TRBV19 - TGTGCCAGTAGTAAATGGGGGTCGGCCGGGGAGCTGTTTTTT CASSKWGSAGELFF
TRBJ2-5 - TRBV5-1 TRBD1 TGCGCCAGCAGCTTGGCCGGGACAGAACAAGAGACCCAGTACTTC CASSLAGTEQETQYF
TRBJ2-5 - TRBV7-2 - TGTGCCAGCAGCCCCTTGGAGACCCAGTACTTC CASSPLETQYF
TRBJ2-5 - TRBV27 TRBD2 TGTGCCAGCAGTTTTGGGATTCGGGGGGGAGGAGAGACCCAGTACTTC CASSFGIRGGGETQYF
TRBJ2-3 - TRBV7-2 - TGTGCCAGCAGCTTAGTTCCGAAACCGGATACGCAGTATTTT CASSLVPKPDTQYF
TRBJ1-4 few TRBV19 TRBD1 TGTGCCAGCACCGCCCCGGGACAGGGGGGTGAAAAACTGTTTTTT CASTAPGQGGEKLFF
TRBJ1-1 - TRBV13 TRBD1 TGTGCCAGCACCCTTAGGGGGCGGAACACTGAAGCTTTCTTT CASTLRGRNTEAFF
TRBJ2-7 few TRBV19 - TGTGCCAGTAGCGTCACAGCGGGCGGGTCCTACGAGCAGTACTTC CASSVTAGGSYEQYF
TRBJ1-5 - TRBV11-3 - TGTGCCAGCAGCTTAGTTAGGGACAATCAGCCCCAGCATTTT CASSLVRDNQPQHF
TRBJ1-4 - TRBV6-5 - TGTGCCAGCAGTTACGCGGCCCGTGGGGAAAAACTGTTTTTT CASSYAARGEKLFF
TRBJ1-5 - TRBV7-9 - TGTGCCAGCAGCTTATCATTGACAGGACAAAATCAGCCCCAGCATTTT CASSLSLTGQNQPQHF
TRBJ2-1 few TRBV7-9 TRBD2 TGTGCCAGCAGCGCCCGGACTAGCGGGAGTGTTGAGCAGTTCTTC CASSARTSGSVEQFF
TRBJ1-2 - TRBV25-1 - TGTGCCAGCAGTGAAGGACAAAACTATGGCTACACCTTC CASSEGQNYGYTF
TRBJ1-2 - TRBV6-5 - TGTGCCAGCAGTCCGACACGCGGTGGCTACACCTTC CASSPTRGGYTF
TRBJ1-2 - TRBV7-9 - TGTGCCAGCAGCTTACGGGGCGCCTATGGCTACACCTTC CASSLRGAYGYTF
TRBJ2-1 - TRBV9 TRBD2 TGTGCCAGCAGCCCCCGGGCTAGCGGTTCCCGTGTTGAGCAGTTCTTC CASSPRASGSRVEQFF
TRBJ2-7 - TRBV9 - TGTGCCAGCAGCGCGGACACCCTAGGATTCGAGCAGTACTTC CASSADTLGFEQYF
TRBJ1-2 - TRBV15 TRBD1 TGTGCCACCAGCAGAGGCGGGACAGGATTCTATGGCTACACCTTC CATSRGGTGFYGYTF
TRBJ1-2 few TRBV13 - TGTGCCAGCAGCTTAGGCCGGAACACCGGCTATGGCTACACCTTC CASSLGRNTGYGYTF
TRBJ1-2 few TRBV28 TRBD1 TGTGCCAGCACCTCATCCGGGACAGGGGTTCAGGGTGGCTATGGCTACACCTTC CASTSSGTGVQGGYGYTF
TRBJ1-1 - TRBV20-1 - TGCAGTGTCGGGGTAGGCTCGGAAGCTTTCTTT CSVGVGSEAFF
TRBJ1-1 - TRBV11-2 - TGTGCCAGCAGCTTAGCCCGGTTGAACACTGAAGCTTTCTTT CASSLARLNTEAFF
TRBJ2-7 - TRBV9 TRBD2 TGTGCCAGCAGCGTAGAGGGGACTAGTTCGAGTAGGCAGTACTTC CASSVEGTSSSRQYF
TRBJ1-5 - TRBV28 - TGTGCCAGCAGTACCGACCCTGCCCAGCATTTT CASSTDPAQHF
TRBJ1-1 - TRBV9 - TGTGCCAGCAGCAAAGCTCCCGTGAACACTGAAGCTTTCTTT CASSKAPVNTEAFF
TRBJ2-1 - TRBV9 TRBD2 TGTGCCAGCAGCGTCGCGGGGGGGTCTTACAATGAGCAGTTCTTC CASSVAGGSYNEQFF
TRBJ2-7 few TRBV5-6 TRBD1 TGCGCCAGCAGCTTCGGACAGGGGGCATCCTACGAGCAGTACTTC CASSFGQGASYEQYF
TRBJ1-1 - TRBV5-1 - TGCGCCAGCAGCTTGGAAAGGACGATGAACACTGAAGCTTTCTTT CASSLERTMNTEAFF
TRBJ2-5 - TRBV28 TRBD2 TGTGCCAGCAGTTTACGTCTAGCGGGTCTGGTAACCCAGTACTTC CASSLRLAGLVTQYF
TRBJ2-5 - TRBV4-3 - TGCGCCAGCAGCCAAGATTCTGCGGGGACCCAGTACTTC CASSQDSAGTQYF
TRBJ1-3 - TRBV18 - TGTGCCAGCTCACCTAATCCGGGAAACACCATATATTTT CASSPNPGNTIYF
TRBJ1-5 - TRBV15 - TGTGCCACCAGCAGAGAAACGGTAGATAGCAATCAGCCCCAGCATTTT CATSRETVDSNQPQHF